These T cell receptor beta chains were read from a single sample in a study of T cell responses to AZD1222 COVID-19 vaccine. Sequencing was performed with immunoSEQ multiplex PCR; in TCRdb, only in-frame clones are kept and a portion is missing. This table holds around 88,000 clones, around 88% found once. This specimen consisted of peripheral blood, obtained on day 0 of MenACWY control vaccination. The receptors derive from an adult in good health. Each CDR3 is given with its conserved first and last residue.

16	TRBV3-1/TRBV3-2	TRBJ1-1	CASSQGPGRGLTEAFF
19	TRBV13	TRBJ2-2	CASSSPRTGAPSNTGELFF
13	TRBV19	TRBJ2-6	CASTHSGANVLTF
15	TRBV7-2	TRBJ1-4	CASSPRAAPDEKLFF
18	TRBV9	TRBJ1-2	CASSVGEERARGRDGYTF
15	TRBV5-6	TRBJ1-3	CASSLGGYRGNTIYF
15	TRBV19	TRBJ2-1	CASSMWTGGYNEQFF
14	TRBV5-4	TRBJ2-7	CASSSDRGLYEQYF
16	TRBV19	TRBJ1-4	CASSSRPGQGSEKLFF
13	TRBV12-3/TRBV12-4	TRBJ1-2	CASSSHREGGYTF
15	TRBV5-1	TRBJ1-5	CASSLEGVSNQPQHF
12	TRBV29-1	TRBJ1-2	CSVGTGGGGYTF
18	TRBV15	TRBJ1-4	CATSRGDYVGLTNEKLFF
11	TRBV2	TRBJ2-7	CASSRYYEQYF
10	TRBV28	TRBJ1-5	CASGGTPQHF
13	TRBV12-3/TRBV12-4	TRBJ1-1	CASSPGPATEAFF
13	TRBV4-2	TRBJ2-5	CASSQVGGETQYF
14	TRBV30	TRBJ2-2	CAWSPTTLDGELFF
13	TRBV7-2	TRBJ1-3	CASARDSGNTIYF
15	TRBV9	TRBJ2-5	CASSAAIGWSETQYF
15	TRBV30	TRBJ1-2	CAWRGQAAIFGGYTF
16	TRBV7-2	TRBJ2-6	CASSFYSSSGANVLTF
15	TRBV27	TRBJ2-5	CASSLGVSSQETQYF
15	TRBV5-1	TRBJ1-1	CASSLGQGGYTEAFF
13	TRBV6-5	TRBJ1-5	CASRLQGDQPQHF
14	TRBV30	TRBJ1-6	CAWGTGNYNSPLHF
13	TRBV9	TRBJ1-1	CASSRAGNTEAFF
14	TRBV19	TRBJ1-1	CASSIEGANTEAFF
13	TRBV30	TRBJ1-1	CAWSPQVNTEAFF
14	TRBV19	TRBJ1-2	CASSIGRQTYGYTF
15	TRBV4-3	TRBJ1-6	CASSQDRGFGSPLHF
14	TRBV5-1	TRBJ1-2	CASSGGDTYYGYTF
15	TRBV4-1	TRBJ1-2	CASSQDLGLSSGYTF
16	TRBV9	TRBJ1-4	CASSVGPGGATEKLFF
13	TRBV19	TRBJ1-2	CASRFDTNYGYTF
16	TRBV6-5	TRBJ2-3	CASSFSGGPSTDTQYF
13	TRBV28	TRBJ2-7	CASRNGGTYEQYF
15	TRBV7-2	TRBJ2-1	CASSLEASGGFEQFF
14	TRBV11-3	TRBJ1-1	CASSSRGVNTEAFF
16	TRBV5-5	TRBJ1-1	CASSLGIKTHQDEAFF
13	TRBV7-2	TRBJ1-4	CASSFFPDEKLFF
14	TRBV16	TRBJ1-5	CASSQWLSNQPQHF
14	TRBV7-2	TRBJ1-1	CASSFEAVNTEAFF
15	TRBV3-1/TRBV3-2	TRBJ1-4	CASSQLGLGGEKLFF
15	TRBV28	TRBJ1-2	CASSPLTGGNYGYTF
15	TRBV6-5	TRBJ1-4	CASSPLGERGEKLFF
15	TRBV29-1	TRBJ2-1	CSARTGTVGHNEQFF
14	TRBV28	TRBJ1-6	CASRPGQYNSPLHF
15	TRBV3-1/TRBV3-2	TRBJ2-2	CASSQGQGRTGELFF
15	TRBV12-5	TRBJ2-2	CASGLGGPNTGELFF
14	TRBV2	TRBJ1-1	CASSRVGPGTEAFF
13	TRBV24-1	TRBJ1-4	CATYSGAREKLFF
13	TRBV12-3/TRBV12-4	TRBJ1-2	CASTPQGARGYTF
16	TRBV6-2/TRBV6-3	TRBJ2-3	CASSPMGLAGMYTQYF
12	TRBV29-1	TRBJ2-1	CSAEGLGDEQFF
16	TRBV5-4	TRBJ1-6	CASSSGWAPSNSPLHF
14	TRBV4-3	TRBJ1-1	CASSQEGLNTEAFF
14	TRBV28	TRBJ1-5	CASILRRGDQPQHF
14	TRBV3-1/TRBV3-2	TRBJ1-1	CASSLGESDTEAFF